The T cell receptor beta chain described here comes from a study of patients and donors after allogeneic stem cell transplantation. Via MiXCR, TCRdb re-called the RT-PCR reads, giving one row per CDR3 protein. The data show 920,000 or so distinct CDR3 sequences, roughly 18% seen once. This TCR came from a human donor who was either an allogeneic HSCT recipient or a stem cell or donor lymphocyte infusion donor (not recorded which). It is not recorded whose cells these are; they may come from a transplant donor. The sample was blood, either unsorted or a sorted T cell fraction (not recorded which).

CDR3 in amino acids: CASSQGVRGRSTDTQYF. CDR3 sequence (DNA): TGCGCCAGCAGCCAAGGTGTTCGGGGGAGGAGCACAGATACGCAGTATTTT. The chain employs TRBV4-3 and TRBJ2-3; D is possibly TRBD2 (6 bases). V lost 1 base and J 0 bases, leaving 14 bases between the germline ends. The CDR3 runs 17 residues. Germline V gene lookup returns CDR1 LGHNA and CDR2 YSLEER.